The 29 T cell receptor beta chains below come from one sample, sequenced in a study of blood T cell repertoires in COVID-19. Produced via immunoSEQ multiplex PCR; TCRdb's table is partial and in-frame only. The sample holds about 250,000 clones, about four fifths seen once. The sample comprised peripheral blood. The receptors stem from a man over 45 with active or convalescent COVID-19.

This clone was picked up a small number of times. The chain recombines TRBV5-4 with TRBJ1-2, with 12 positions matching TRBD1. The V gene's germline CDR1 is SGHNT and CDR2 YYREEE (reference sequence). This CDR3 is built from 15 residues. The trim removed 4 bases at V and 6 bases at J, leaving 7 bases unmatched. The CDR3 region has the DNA TGTGCCAGCAGCCCCAGGGACAGGGGGCAGAATGGCTACACCTTC. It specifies CASSPRDRGQNGYTF.

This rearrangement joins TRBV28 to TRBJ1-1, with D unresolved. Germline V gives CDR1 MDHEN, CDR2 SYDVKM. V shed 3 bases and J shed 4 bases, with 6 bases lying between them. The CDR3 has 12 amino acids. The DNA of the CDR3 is TGTGCCAGCAGTTTGGAGGGCACTGAAGCTTTCTTT. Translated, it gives CASSLEGTEAFF.

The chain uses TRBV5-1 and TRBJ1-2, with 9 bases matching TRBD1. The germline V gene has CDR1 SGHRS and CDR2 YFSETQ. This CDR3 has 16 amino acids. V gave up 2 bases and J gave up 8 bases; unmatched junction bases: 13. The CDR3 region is CASSFSMTGTGNGYTF. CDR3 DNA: TGCGCCAGCAGCTTCTCTATGACCGGGACAGGGAACGGCTACACCTTC.

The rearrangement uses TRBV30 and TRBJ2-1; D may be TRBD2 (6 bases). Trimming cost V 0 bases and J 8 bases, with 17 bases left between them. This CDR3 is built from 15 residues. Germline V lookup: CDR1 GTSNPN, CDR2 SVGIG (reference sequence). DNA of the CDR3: TGTGCCTGGAGTGTACGGGGGTTCGGTAATGATGAGCAGTTCTTC. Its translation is CAWSVRGFGNDEQFF.

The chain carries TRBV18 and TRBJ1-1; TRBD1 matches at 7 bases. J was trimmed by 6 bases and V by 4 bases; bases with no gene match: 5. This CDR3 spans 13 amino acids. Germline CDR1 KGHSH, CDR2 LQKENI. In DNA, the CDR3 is TGTGCCAGCTCACAGCAGGGGGGAGCTGAAGCTTTCTTT. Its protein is CASSQQGGAEAFF.

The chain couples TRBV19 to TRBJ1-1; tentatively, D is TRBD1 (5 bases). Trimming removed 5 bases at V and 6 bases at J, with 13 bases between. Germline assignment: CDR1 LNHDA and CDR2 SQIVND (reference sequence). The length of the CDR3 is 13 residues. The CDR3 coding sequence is TGTGCCAGTAGTGCGACAGTTAGTGCTGAAGCTTTCTTT. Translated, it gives CASSATVSAEAFF.

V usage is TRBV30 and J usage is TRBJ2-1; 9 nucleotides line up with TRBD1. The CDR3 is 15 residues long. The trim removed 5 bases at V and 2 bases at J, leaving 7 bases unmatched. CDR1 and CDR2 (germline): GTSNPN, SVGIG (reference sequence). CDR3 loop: CAWQLGQGTYNEQFF. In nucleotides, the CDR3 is TGTGCCTGGCAATTGGGACAGGGAACCTACAATGAGCAGTTCTTC.

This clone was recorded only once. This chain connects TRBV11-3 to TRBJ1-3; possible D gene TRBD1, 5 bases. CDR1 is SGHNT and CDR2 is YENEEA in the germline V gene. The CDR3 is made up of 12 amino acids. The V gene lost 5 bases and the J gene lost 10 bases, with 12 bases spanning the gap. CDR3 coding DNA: TGTGCCAGCAGCCTCCTCGGGGGGACCATATATTTT. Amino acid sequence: CASSLLGGTIYF.

CDR3 amino acids: CASSSLPVGQVGGYTF. For the CDR3, the DNA is TGTGCCAGCAGCTCACTACCCGTGGGACAGGTTGGCGGCTACACCTTC. V and J are TRBV7-9 and TRBJ1-2; 8 nucleotides align to TRBD1. The CDR3 has 16 residues. Trimming removed 4 bases from V and 8 bases from J; junction bases left unmatched: 15. The germline CDR1 and CDR2 sequences are SEHNR and FQNEAQ (reference sequence).

DNA for the CDR3: TGTGCCTGGAGTGTAAGGGGGCTCACTGAAGCTTTCTTT. Translated: CAWSVRGLTEAFF. The J gene is TRBJ1-1, the V gene TRBV30; the match to TRBD1 covers 7 bases. The V gene end was trimmed by 0 bases and the J gene end by 4 bases; junction bases not matched to a gene: 2. In germline, CDR1 is GTSNPN, CDR2 SVGIG (reference sequence). The CDR3 is made up of 13 amino acids. Looking up the rest from reference TRBV30 and TRBJ1-1 gives the full variable domain: SQTIHQWPATLVQPVGSPLSLECTVEGTSNPNLYWYRQAAGRGLQLLFYSVGIGQISSEVPQNLSASRPQDRQFILSSKKLLLSDSGFYLCAWSVRGLTEAFFGQGTRLTVV.

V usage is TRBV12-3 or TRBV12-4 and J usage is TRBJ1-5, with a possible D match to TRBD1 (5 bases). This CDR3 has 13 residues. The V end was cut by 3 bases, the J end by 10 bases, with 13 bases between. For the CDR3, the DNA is TGTGCCAGCAGTTTCGGTGGGACTGGACCCCAGCATTTT. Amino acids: CASSFGGTGPQHF.

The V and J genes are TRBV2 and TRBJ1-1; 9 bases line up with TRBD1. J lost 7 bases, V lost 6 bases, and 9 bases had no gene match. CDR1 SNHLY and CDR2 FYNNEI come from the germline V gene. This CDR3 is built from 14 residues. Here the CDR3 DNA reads TGTGCCAGCAGCATAAGACAGGGGGAAGGTGAAGCTTTCTTT. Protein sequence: CASSIRQGEGEAFF.

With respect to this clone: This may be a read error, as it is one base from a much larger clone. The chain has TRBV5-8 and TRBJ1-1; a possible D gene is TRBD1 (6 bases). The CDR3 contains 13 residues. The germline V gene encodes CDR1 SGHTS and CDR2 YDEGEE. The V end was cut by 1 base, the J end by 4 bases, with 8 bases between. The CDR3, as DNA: TGTGCCAGCAGCTTGTCCAGGGGCACTGAAGCTTTCTTT. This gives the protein CASSLSRGTEAFF.

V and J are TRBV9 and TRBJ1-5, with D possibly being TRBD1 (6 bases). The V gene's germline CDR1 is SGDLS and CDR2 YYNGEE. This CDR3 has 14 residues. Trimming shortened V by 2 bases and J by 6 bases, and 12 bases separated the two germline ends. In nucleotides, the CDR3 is TGTGCCAGCAGCGTGGCAGGGGCAAGTCAGCCCCAGCATTTT. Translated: CASSVAGASQPQHF.

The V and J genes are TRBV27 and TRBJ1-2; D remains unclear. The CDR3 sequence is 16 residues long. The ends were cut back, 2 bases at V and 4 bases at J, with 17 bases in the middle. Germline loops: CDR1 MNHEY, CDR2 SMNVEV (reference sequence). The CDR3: CASSLQVGQPIYGYTF. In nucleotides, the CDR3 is TGTGCCAGCAGTTTACAGGTGGGTCAGCCGATCTATGGCTACACCTTC.

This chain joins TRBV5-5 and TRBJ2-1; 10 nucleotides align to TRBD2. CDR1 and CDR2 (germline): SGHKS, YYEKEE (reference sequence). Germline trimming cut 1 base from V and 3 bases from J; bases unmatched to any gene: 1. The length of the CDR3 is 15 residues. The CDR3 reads CASSLLAGGYNEQFF. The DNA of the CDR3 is TGTGCCAGCAGCTTGTTAGCGGGGGGCTACAATGAGCAGTTCTTC.

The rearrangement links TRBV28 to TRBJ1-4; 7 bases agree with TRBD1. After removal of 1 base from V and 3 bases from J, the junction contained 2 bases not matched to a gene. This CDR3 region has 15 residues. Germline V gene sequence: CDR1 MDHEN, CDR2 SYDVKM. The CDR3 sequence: CASSLSGGANEKLFF. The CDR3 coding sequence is TGTGCCAGCAGTTTATCAGGGGGAGCTAATGAAAAACTGTTTTTT. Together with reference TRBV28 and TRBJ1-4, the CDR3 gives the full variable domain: DVKVTQSSRYLVKRTGEKVFLECVQDMDHENMFWYRQDPGLGLRLIYFSYDVKMKEKGDIPEGYSVSREKKERFSLILESASTNQTSMYLCASSLSGGANEKLFFGSGTQLSVL.

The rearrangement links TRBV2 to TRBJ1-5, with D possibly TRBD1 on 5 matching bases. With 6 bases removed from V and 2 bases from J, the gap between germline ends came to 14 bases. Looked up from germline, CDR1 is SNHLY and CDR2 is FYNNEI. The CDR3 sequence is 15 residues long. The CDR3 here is CASRLGRAGNQPQHF. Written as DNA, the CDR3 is TGTGCCAGCAGATTAGGCAGGGCAGGCAATCAGCCCCAGCATTTT.

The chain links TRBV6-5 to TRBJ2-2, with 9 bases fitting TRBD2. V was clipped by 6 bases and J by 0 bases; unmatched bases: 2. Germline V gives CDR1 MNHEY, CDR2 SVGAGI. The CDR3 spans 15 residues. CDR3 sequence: CASSLAGTNTGELFF. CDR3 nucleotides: TGTGCCAGCAGCCTAGCGGGGACGAACACCGGGGAGCTGTTTTTT.

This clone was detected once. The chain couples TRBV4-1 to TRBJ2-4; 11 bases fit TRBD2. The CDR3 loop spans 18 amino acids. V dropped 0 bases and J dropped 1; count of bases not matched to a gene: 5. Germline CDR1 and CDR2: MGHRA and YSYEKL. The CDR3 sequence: CASSQDRASGGAKNIQYF. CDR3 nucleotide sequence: TGCGCCAGCAGCCAAGATCGGGCTAGCGGGGGGGCCAAAAACATTCAGTACTTC.

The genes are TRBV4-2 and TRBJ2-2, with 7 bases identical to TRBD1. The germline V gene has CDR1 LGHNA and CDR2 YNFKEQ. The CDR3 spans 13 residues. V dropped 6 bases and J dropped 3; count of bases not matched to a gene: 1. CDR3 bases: TGTGCCAGCAGTACAGGGGACACCGGGGAGCTGTTTTTT. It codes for CASSTGDTGELFF.

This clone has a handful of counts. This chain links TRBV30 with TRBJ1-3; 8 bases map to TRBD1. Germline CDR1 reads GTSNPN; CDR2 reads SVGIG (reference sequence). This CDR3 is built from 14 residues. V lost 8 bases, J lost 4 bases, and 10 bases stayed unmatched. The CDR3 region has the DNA TGTGCCAGTTACAGGGGGAGGACGGGAAACACCATATATTTT. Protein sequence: CASYRGRTGNTIYF.

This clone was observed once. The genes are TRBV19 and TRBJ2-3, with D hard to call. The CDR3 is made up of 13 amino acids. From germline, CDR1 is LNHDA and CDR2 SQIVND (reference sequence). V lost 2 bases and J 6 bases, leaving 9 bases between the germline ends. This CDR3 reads CASSISLQDTQYF. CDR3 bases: TGTGCCAGTAGTATATCCCTCCAGGATACGCAGTATTTT.

In DNA, the CDR3 is TGTGCCAGCAGCCCAGGGGGCGGGTTCCTCGATGAGCAGTTCTTC. This gives the protein CASSPGGGFLDEQFF. The gene calls are TRBV5-4 and TRBJ2-1; 8 positions agree with TRBD1. Germline V lookup: CDR1 SGHNT, CDR2 YYREEE (reference sequence). This CDR3 is 15 amino acids long. The V and J ends lost 4 bases and 8 bases, in that order; junction bases with no gene match: 11. The full variable domain, rest sourced from reference TRBV5-4 and TRBJ2-1, is ETGVTQSPTHLIKTRGQQVTLRCSSQSGHNTVSWYQQALGQGPQFIFQYYREEENGRGNFPPRFSGLQFPNYSSELNVNALELDDSALYLCASSPGGGFLDEQFFGPGTRLTVL.

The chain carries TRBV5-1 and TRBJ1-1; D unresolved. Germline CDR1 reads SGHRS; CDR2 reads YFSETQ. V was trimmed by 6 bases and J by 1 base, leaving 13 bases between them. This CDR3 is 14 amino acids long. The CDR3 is CASNETPTNTEAFF. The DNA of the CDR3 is TGCGCCAGCAATGAGACTCCTACGAACACTGAAGCTTTCTTT. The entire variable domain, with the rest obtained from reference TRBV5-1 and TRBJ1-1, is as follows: KAGVTQTPRYLIKTRGQQVTLSCSPISGHRSVSWYQQTPGQGLQFLFEYFSETQRNKGNFPGRFSGRQFSNSRSEMNVSTLELGDSALYLCASNETPTNTEAFFGQGTRLTVV.

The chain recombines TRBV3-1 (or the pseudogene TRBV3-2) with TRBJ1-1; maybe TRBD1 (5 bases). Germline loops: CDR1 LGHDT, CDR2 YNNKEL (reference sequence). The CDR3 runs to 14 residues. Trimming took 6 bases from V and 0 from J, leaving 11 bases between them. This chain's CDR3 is CASSITGVNTEAFF. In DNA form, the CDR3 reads TGTGCCAGCAGTATTACAGGTGTGAACACTGAAGCTTTCTTT.

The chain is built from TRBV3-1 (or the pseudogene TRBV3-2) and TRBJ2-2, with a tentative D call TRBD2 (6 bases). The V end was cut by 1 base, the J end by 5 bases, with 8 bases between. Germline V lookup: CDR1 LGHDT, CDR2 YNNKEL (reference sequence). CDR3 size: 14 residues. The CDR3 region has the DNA TGTGCCAGCAGCCAAGTTGGAGGGACCGGGGAGCTGTTTTTT. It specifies CASSQVGGTGELFF.

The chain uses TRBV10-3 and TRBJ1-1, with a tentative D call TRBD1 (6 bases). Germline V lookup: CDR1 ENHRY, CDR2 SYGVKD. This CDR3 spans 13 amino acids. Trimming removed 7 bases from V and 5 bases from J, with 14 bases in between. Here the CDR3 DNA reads TGTGCCATCACTACAGGGTATGGGACTGAAGCTTTCTTT. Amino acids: CAITTGYGTEAFF.

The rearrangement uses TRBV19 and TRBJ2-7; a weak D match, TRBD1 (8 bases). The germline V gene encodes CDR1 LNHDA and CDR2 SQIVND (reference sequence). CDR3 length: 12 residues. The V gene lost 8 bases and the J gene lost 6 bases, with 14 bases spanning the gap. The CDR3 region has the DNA TGTGCCAGTGGATACAGGGGGGGCGAGCAGTACTTC. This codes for CASGYRGGEQYF. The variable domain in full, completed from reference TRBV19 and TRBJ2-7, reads DGGITQSPKYLFRKEGQNVTLSCEQNLNHDAMYWYRQDPGQGLRLIYYSQIVNDFQKGDIAEGYSVSREKKESFPLTVTSAQKNPTAFYLCASGYRGGEQYFGPGTRLTVT.